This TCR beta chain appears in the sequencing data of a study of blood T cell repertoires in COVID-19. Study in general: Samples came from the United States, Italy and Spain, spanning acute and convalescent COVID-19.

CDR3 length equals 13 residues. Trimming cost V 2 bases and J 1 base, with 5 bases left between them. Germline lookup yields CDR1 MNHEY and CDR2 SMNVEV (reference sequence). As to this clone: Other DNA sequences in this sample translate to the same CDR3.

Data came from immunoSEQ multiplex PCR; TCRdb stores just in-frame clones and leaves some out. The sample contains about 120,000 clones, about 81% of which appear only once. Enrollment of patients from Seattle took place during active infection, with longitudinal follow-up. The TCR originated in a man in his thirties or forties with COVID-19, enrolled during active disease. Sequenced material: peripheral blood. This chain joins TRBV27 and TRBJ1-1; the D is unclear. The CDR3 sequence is CASSLGGNTEAFF. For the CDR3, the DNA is TGTGCCAGCAGTTTAGGCGGGAACACTGAAGCTTTCTTT.